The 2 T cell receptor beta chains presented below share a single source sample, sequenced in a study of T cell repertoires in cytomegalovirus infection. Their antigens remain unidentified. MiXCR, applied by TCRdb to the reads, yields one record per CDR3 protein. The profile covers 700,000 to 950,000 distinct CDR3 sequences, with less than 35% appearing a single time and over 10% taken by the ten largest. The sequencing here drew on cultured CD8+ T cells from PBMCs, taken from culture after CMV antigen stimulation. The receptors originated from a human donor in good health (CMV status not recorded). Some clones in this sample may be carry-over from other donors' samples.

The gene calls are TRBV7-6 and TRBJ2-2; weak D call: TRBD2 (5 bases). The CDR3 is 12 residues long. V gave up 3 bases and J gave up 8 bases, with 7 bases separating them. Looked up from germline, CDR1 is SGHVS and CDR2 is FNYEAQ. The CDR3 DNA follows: TGTGCCAGCAGCTTGAGGGTTGGGGAGCTGTTTTTT. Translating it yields CASSLRVGELFF.

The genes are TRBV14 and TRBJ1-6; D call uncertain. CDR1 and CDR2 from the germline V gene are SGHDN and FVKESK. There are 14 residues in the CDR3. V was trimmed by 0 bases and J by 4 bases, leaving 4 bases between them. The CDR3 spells CASSQELYNSPLHF. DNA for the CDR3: TGTGCCAGCAGCCAAGAATTATATAATTCACCCCTCCACTTT. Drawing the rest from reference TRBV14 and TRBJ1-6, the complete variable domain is EAGVTQFPSHSVIEKGQTVTLRCDPISGHDNLYWYRRVMGKEIKFLLHFVKESKQDESGMPNNRFLAERTGGTYSTLKVQPAELEDSGVYFCASSQELYNSPLHFGNGTRLTVT.